The 4 T cell receptor beta chains below all came from one sample that was sequenced in a study of blood T cell repertoires in COVID-19 (dated by TCRdb to about 2020). Libraries were prepared through the immunoSEQ multiplex PCR assay. This immuneACCESS table, as held by TCRdb, lists in-frame sequences with V and J called but not all clones. Of the missing ones, under half trace to an unresolved V gene in checked studies; the others have no known cause. A total of around 64,000 clones appear in this sample, approximately 91% of them only once. The ten largest clonotypes hold 1.6% of the sample. Specimen: peripheral blood. The origin of the receptors is a human donor in a cohort sampled during active COVID-19.

This rearrangement joins TRBV4-2 to TRBJ2-7; 11 bases are a match to TRBD2. V lost 1 base and J lost 2; bases outside the gene matches: 4. This CDR3 is 16 amino acids long. The V gene's germline CDR1 is LGHNA and CDR2 YNFKEQ. The CDR3 sequence is CASSQGTGLAAYEQYF. In nucleotides, the CDR3 is TGTGCCAGCAGCCAAGGGACGGGACTAGCGGCCTACGAGCAGTACTTC.

The gene calls are TRBV18 and TRBJ2-7, with 9 bases aligning to TRBD2. V dropped 4 bases and J dropped 3; count of bases not matched to a gene: 4. The CDR3 is 14 amino acids. Germline assignment: CDR1 KGHSH and CDR2 LQKENI. The CDR3 bases are TGTGCCAGCTCACGCGGACTAGCGAGCTACGAGCAGTACTTC. This sequence encodes CASSRGLASYEQYF.

The CDR3 nucleotides are TGTGCCAGCAGCCAACCGGGACTCTACACCTTC. Amino acid sequence: CASSQPGLYTF. V is TRBV3-1 (or the pseudogene TRBV3-2) and J is TRBJ1-2; D is perhaps TRBD1 (5 bases). This CDR3 spans 11 amino acids. The germline V gene encodes CDR1 LGHDT and CDR2 YNNKEL (reference sequence). Trimming took off 2 bases at V and 10 bases at J, with 8 bases between the two ends.

V usage is TRBV7-9 and J usage is TRBJ2-7; 8 bases are shared with TRBD1. Per germline, CDR1 SEHNR and CDR2 FQNEAQ (reference sequence). J gave up 4 bases and V 4 bases, and 9 bases lay outside the gene matches. There are 15 residues in the CDR3. DNA for the CDR3: TGTGCCAGCAGCTCACGCGACAGGGGAAGATACGAGCAGTACTTC. It is translated as CASSSRDRGRYEQYF.